This T cell receptor beta chain was sequenced for a study of CD4 T cells in relation to SARS-CoV-2 and coronaviruses. Study conclusions and caveats: Crossreactivity was assessed only for spike protein, not other viral proteins.

CD4+ T cells from unexposed donors were obtained before the COVID-19 pandemic (2011-2018). CD4+ T cells were isolated from the cells after 10 days of culture. V gave up 2 bases and J gave up 5 bases, with 10 bases separating them. Per the germline V gene, CDR1 is SNHLY and CDR2 is FYNNEI. This CDR3 is 13 amino acids long. Sequencing was performed with immunoSEQ multiplex PCR; in TCRdb, only in-frame clones are kept and a portion is missing. The table lists approximately 15,000 clones, roughly 78% of them singletons. Comments on this clone: Its antigen is still unknown.

This TCR was sampled from a human donor in good health. V is TRBV2 and J is TRBJ2-7; D gene unclear. Sequences were obtained from CD4+ T cells from PBMCs, cultured in vitro. CDR3 coding DNA: TGTGCCAGCAGTGAAAGTTGGGGTGACGAGCAGTACTTC. As protein: CASSESWGDEQYF.